Given below is one T cell receptor beta chain in context. This clone appeared a single time. The antigen it binds to is not known. No quality values exist for individual bases; no much larger clone is one base distant. The germline V gene (reference sequence) sets CDR1 to LNHDA and CDR2 to SQIVND. Clipping removes 6 bases from V and 0 bases from J, with 25 as the unmatched junction base count. The CDR3 covers 22 residues, taking in both the cysteine and the phenylalanine. The retained sequence is limited to the CDR3, 66 bases, with the frame set at the first base. The entry originates in a study of blood T cell repertoires in COVID-19 (dated by TCRdb to the early 2020s). Concerning the study at large: Samples covering the acute and convalescent phases of COVID-19 were provided by collaborators in the United States, Italy and Spain. HLA class I and class II types, where available, came from metadata supplied by the sample provider rather than from assay-based typing. The material from the prospective study consisted of cDNA or gDNA derived from T cells, B-cell-depleted T cells, or PBMCs. Subjects who had been exposed to COVID-19, were actively infected with it, or had recovered from it provided the deeply sampled blood TCRbeta repertoires that made up the dataset. The sample metadata nearly always contained a de-identified subject ID, COVID-19 status, age in years and sex. The repertoires were released in a freely available public database intended as a resource for research on the immune response to SARS-CoV-2. The samples were drawn from two sources: the first 160 participants of the ongoing ImmuneRACE study, and some 1,300 subjects contributed by 6 global collaborators.

TCRbeta CDR3 regions were amplified from genomic DNA by means of the immunoSEQ Assay, a bias-controlled multiplex PCR. Regarding the original processing steps: The number of nucleated cells in each sample was estimated from the amplification of reference gene primers within the assay. To quantify the absolute abundance of each unique TCRbeta CDR3 rearrangement, sequence reads were collapsed and filtered. For each sample, productive Simpson clonality was calculated as the square root of Simpson's diversity index over productive rearrangements. Held by TCRdb, this immuneACCESS table contains in-frame sequences only and omits some clones. Under half of the omission traces to an unresolved V gene where checked; the cause of the rest is unknown. V, J and clone size derive from that table, while D and trimming were established from the DNA sequence. The sample has some 190,000 clones on record, almost 90% of them singletons. The leading ten clones occupy more than 1.4% of the sample.

Whole blood was collected in K2EDTA tubes by collaborating institutions according to the institutions' own protocols. Collaborator samples were shipped for TCRbeta analysis as frozen whole blood, isolated PBMCs, or DNA extracted from either sample type. The paper's findings and limits, for the study overall: The quantity of clinical and demographic metadata differed by source and by participant and was supplied without curation.

What was sequenced was peripheral blood. The V gene is TRBV19 and the J gene is TRBJ1-5; a stretch of 8 junction bases matches TRBD1. This receptor was identified in a man aged 18 to 30 with active or convalescent COVID-19. The CDR3 sequence is CASSPTKNVPGQAFYSNQPQHF. DNA sequence: TGTGCCAGTAGCCCGACTAAAAACGTCCCGGGACAGGCTTTCTATAGCAATCAGCCCCAGCATTTT.